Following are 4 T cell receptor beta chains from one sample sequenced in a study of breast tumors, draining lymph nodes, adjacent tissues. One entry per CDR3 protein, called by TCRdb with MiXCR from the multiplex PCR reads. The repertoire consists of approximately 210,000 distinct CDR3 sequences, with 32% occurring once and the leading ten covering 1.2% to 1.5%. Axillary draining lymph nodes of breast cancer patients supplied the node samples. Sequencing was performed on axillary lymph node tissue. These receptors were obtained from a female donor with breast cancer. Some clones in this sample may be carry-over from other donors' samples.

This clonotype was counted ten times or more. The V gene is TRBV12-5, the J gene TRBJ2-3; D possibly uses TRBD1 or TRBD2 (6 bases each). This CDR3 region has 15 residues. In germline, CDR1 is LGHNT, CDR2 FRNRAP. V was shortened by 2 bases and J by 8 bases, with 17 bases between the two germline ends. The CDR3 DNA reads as TGTGCTAGTGGTTTGCAAGGGGGGACCCGGGGTACGCAGTATTTT. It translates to CASGLQGGTRGTQYF.

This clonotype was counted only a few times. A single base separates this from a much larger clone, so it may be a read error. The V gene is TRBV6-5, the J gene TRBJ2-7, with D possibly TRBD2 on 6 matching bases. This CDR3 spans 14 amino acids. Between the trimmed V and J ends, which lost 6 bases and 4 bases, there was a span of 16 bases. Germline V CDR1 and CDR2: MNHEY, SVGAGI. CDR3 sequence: CASSWGPGRYEQYF. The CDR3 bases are TGTGCCAGCAGCTGGGGCCCGGGGAGGTACGAGCAGTACTTC.

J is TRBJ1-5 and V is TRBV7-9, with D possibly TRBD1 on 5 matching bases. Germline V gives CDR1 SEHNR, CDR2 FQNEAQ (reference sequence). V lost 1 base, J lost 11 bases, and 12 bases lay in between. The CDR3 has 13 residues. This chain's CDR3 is CASSLERGETQHF. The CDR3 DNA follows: TGTGCCAGCAGCTTAGAGCGGGGGGAGACCCAGCATTTT.

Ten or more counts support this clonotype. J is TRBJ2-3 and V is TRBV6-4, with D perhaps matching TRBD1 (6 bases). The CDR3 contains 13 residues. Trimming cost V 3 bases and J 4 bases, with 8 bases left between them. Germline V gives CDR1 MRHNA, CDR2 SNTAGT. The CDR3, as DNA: TGTGCCAGCAGTGAACAGGGTCCAGATACGCAGTATTTT. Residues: CASSEQGPDTQYF.